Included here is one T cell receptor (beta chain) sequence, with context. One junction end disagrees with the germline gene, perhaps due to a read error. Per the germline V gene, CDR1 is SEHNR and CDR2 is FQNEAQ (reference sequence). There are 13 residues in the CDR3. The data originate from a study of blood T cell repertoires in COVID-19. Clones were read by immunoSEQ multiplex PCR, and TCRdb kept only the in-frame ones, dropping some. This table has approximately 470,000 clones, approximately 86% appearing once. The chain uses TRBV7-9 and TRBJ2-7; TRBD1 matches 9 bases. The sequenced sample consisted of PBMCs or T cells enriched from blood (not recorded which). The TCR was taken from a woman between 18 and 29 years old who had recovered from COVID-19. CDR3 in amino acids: CAIDRGVSHEQYF. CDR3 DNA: TGTGCCATAGACAGGGGGGTCTCCCACGAGCAGTACTTC.